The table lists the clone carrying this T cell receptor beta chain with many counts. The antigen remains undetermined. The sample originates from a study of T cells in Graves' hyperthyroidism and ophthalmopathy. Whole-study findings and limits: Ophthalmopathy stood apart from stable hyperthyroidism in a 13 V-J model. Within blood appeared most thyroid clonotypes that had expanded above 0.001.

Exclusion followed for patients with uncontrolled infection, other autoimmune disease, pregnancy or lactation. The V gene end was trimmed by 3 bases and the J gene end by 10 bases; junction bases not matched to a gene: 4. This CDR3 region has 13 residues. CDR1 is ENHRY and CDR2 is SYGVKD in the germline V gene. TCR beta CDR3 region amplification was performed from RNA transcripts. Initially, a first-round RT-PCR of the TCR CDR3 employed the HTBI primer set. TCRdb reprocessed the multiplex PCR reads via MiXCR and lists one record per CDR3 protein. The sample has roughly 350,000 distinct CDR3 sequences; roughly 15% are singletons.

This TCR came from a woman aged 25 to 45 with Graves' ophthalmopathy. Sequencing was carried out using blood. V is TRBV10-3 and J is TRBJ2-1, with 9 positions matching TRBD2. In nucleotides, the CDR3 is TGTGCCATCAGTGATCGGACTAGCGTAGAGCAGTTCTTC. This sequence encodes CAISDRTSVEQFF.